The clone carrying this T cell receptor beta chain was seen many times. This record belongs to a study of blood T cell repertoires in COVID-19. Study-level information: Some COVID-19 samples were acute and others convalescent; all came from the United States, Italy and Spain. The analysed material was cDNA or gDNA that came from T cells, B-cell-depleted T cells, or PBMCs.

Authors' methods: By means of reference gene primer amplification, nucleated cell counts were estimated. TCRdb's copy holds only in-frame clones and misses some; the assay was immunoSEQ multiplex PCR. The V and J calls and clone size were taken over from that table, and D and trimming were inferred from the DNA. The sample consists of about 120,000 clones, around 87% of them appearing once. CDR3 length equals 12 residues. CDR1 MNHNS and CDR2 SASEGT come from the germline V gene. The V end was cut by 2 bases, the J end by 4 bases, with 6 bases between. Sequencing was done on a sample of peripheral blood. The V call is TRBV6-1, the J call TRBJ2-7; D unclear. The receptor's source is a woman between 65 and 79 years old with acute or convalescent COVID-19. CDR3 sequence reads: CASSEQLYEQYF. CDR3 in DNA: TGTGCCAGCAGTGAACAGTTATACGAGCAGTACTTC.